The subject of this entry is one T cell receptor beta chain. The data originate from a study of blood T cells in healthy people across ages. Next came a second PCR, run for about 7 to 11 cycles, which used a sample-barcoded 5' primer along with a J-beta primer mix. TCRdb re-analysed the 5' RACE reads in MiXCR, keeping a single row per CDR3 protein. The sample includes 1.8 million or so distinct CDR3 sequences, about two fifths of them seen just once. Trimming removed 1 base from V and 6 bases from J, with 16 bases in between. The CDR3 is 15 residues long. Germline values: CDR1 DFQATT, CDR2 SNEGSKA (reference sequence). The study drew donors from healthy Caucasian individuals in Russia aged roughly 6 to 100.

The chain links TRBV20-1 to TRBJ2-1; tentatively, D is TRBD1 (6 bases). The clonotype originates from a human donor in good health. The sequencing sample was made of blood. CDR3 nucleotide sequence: TGCAGTGCTAGAGTGTCAGGGGCGCCCTCCAATGAGCAGTTCTTC. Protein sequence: CSARVSGAPSNEQFF.